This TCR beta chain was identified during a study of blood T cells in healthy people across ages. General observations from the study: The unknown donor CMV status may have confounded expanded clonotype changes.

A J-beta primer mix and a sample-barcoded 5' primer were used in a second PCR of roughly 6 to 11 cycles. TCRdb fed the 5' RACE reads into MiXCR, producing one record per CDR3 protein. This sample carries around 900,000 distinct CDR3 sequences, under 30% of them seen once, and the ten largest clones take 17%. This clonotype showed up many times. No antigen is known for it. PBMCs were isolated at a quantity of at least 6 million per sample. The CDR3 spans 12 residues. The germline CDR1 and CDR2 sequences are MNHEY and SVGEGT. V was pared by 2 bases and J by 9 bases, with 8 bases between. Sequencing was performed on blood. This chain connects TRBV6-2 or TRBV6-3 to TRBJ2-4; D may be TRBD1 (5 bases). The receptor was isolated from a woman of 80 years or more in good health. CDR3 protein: CASSYGQGIQYF. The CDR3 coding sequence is TGTGCCAGCAGTTACGGGCAGGGCATTCAGTACTTC.